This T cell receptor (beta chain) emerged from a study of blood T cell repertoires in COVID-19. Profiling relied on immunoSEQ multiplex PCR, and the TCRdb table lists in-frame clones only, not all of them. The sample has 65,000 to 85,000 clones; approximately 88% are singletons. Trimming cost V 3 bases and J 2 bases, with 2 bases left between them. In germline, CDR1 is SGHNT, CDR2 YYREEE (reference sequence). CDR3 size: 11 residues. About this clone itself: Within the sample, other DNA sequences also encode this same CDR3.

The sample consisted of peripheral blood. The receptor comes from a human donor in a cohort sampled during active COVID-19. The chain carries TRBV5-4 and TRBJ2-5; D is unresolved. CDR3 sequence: CASSSQETQYF. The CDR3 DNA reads TGTGCCAGCAGCTCGCAAGAGACCCAGTACTTC. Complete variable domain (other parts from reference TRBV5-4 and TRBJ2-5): ETGVTQSPTHLIKTRGQQVTLRCSSQSGHNTVSWYQQALGQGPQFIFQYYREEENGRGNFPPRFSGLQFPNYSSELNVNALELDDSALYLCASSSQETQYFGPGTRLLVL.